This is a list of T cell receptor beta chains from one sample in a study of cytotoxic CD8 clonotypes in ibrutinib-treated CLL. TCRdb keeps only in-frame clones here, not all; method: immunoSEQ multiplex PCR. Among about 68,000 clones listed, around nine tenths were seen once. The material was PBMCs, obtained after 12 months of ibrutinib treatment. These receptors were taken from a human donor with chronic lymphocytic leukemia. The CDR3 runs from the conserved cysteine through the conserved F or W. The D gene is left open where the match is weak. Size is stated for part of the rows, as once, few or many counts, or as a class when the clone is expanded.

d_call	clone_size	j_call	v_call	cdr3_nt	cdr3_aa
TRBD2	-	TRBJ2-5	TRBV7-6	TGTGCCAGCAGCTTAGACCATCCTGGGACTAGCGGTCGGGGAGAGACCCAGTACTTC	CASSLDHPGTSGRGETQYF
TRBD1	-	TRBJ1-2	TRBV5-1	TGCGCCAGCAGCACGACAGGGCTGACGGGTGGCTACACCTTC	CASSTTGLTGGYTF
-	-	TRBJ1-4	TRBV4-1	TGCGCCAGCAGCCTTATTACACGACGGGGTGGTAATGAAAAACTGTTTTTT	CASSLITRRGGNEKLFF
TRBD2	once	TRBJ2-3	TRBV7-3	TGTGCCAGCAGCTTAACGTCGAGGGGACTAGCGGGGAAGCAAGATACGCAGTATTTT	CASSLTSRGLAGKQDTQYF
-	-	TRBJ2-1	TRBV5-3	TGTGCCAGAAGCCGCCCCCAGGGACGCTCCTACAATGAGCAGTTCTTC	CARSRPQGRSYNEQFF
-	-	TRBJ2-7	TRBV9	TGTGCCAGCAGCCGGAGCTCCTACGAGCAGTACTTC	CASSRSSYEQYF
-	-	TRBJ2-6	TRBV25-1	TGTGCCGCAACGGGGAACTCTGGGGCCAACGTCCTGACTTTC	CAATGNSGANVLTF
-	-	TRBJ2-7	TRBV15	TGTGCCACCAGCACCTCCACGACAGGCCCCTACGAGCAGTACTTC	CATSTSTTGPYEQYF
-	-	TRBJ2-2	TRBV19	TGTGCCAGTAGTATCGGACTTAACAGGGACACCGGGGAGCTGTTTTTT	CASSIGLNRDTGELFF
-	medium-sized	TRBJ2-5	TRBV9	TGTGCCAGCACTACCCGGGAAGAGACCCAGTACTTC	CASTTREETQYF
TRBD1	-	TRBJ1-1	TRBV6-5	TGTGCCAGCAGTTACTCTAGACAGGGCCACACTGAAGCTTTCTTT	CASSYSRQGHTEAFF
-	once	TRBJ1-2	TRBV29-1	TGCAGCGTTGTATTCGCCGACAGCCAGGGGCATGATGGGTATGGCTACACCTTC	CSVVFADSQGHDGYGYTF
TRBD1	-	TRBJ1-1	TRBV18	TGTGCCAGCTCATTCAGGGGGGGTCTCGGCAACACTGAAGCTTTCTTT	CASSFRGGLGNTEAFF
-	-	TRBJ1-6	TRBV6-5	TGTGCCAGCAGTTACGAGGCTTGGGGGAGATCACCCCTCCACTTT	CASSYEAWGRSPLHF
TRBD1	-	TRBJ1-3	TRBV27	TGTGCCAGCAGTTCCCTTGACAGGGAGGGAAACACCATATATTTT	CASSSLDREGNTIYF